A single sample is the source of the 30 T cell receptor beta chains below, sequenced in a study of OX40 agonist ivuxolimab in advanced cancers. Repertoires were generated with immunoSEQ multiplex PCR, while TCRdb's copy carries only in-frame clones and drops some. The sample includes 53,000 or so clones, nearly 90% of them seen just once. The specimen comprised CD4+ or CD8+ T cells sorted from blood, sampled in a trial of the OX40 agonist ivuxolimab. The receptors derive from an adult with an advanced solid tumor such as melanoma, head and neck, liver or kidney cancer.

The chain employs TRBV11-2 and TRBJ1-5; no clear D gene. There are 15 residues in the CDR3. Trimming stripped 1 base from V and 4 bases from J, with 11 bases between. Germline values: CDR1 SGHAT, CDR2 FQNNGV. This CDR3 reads CASSLGGQANQPQHF. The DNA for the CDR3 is TGTGCCAGCAGCTTAGGAGGGCAGGCGAATCAGCCCCAGCATTTT.

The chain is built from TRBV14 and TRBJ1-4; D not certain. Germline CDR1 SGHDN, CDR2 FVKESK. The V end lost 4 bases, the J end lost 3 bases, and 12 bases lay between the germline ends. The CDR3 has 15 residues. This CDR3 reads CASSRALTANEKLFF. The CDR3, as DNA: TGTGCCAGCAGCCGAGCCCTGACTGCTAATGAAAAACTGTTTTTT.

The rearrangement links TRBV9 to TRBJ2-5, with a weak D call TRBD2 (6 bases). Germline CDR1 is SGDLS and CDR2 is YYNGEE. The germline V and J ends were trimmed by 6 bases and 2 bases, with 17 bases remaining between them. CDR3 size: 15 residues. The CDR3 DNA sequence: TGTGCCAGCACCAGTCGTATGGGGGGACAAGAGACCCAGTACTTC. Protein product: CASTSRMGGQETQYF.

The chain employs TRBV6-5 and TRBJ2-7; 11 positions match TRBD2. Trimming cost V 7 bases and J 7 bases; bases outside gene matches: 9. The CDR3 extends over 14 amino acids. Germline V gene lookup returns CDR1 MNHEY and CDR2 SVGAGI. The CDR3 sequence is CASTPQIAGGEQYF. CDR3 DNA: TGTGCCAGCACCCCACAGATAGCGGGAGGGGAGCAGTACTTC.

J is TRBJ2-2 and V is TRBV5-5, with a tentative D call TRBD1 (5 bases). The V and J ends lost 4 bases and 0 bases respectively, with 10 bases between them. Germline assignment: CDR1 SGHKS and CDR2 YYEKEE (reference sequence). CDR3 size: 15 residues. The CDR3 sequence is CASSQQGTNTGELFF. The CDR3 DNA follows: TGTGCCAGCAGCCAGCAGGGAACGAACACCGGGGAGCTGTTTTTT.

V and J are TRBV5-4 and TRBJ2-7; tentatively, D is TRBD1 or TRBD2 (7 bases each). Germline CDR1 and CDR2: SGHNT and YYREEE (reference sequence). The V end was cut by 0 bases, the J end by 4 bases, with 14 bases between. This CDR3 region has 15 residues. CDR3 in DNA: TGTGCCAGCAGCTTGGCTGGCAGGGGGGGGTACGAGCAGTACTTC. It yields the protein CASSLAGRGGYEQYF. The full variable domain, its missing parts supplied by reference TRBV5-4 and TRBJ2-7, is ETGVTQSPTHLIKTRGQQVTLRCSSQSGHNTVSWYQQALGQGPQFIFQYYREEENGRGNFPPRFSGLQFPNYSSELNVNALELDDSALYLCASSLAGRGGYEQYFGPGTRLTVT.

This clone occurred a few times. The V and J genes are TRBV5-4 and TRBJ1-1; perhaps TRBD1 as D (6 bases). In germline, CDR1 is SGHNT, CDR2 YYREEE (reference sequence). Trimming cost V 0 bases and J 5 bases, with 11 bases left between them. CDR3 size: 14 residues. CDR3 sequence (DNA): TGTGCCAGCAGCTTGGTAGGGGGGGAAACTGAAGCTTTCTTT. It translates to CASSLVGGETEAFF.

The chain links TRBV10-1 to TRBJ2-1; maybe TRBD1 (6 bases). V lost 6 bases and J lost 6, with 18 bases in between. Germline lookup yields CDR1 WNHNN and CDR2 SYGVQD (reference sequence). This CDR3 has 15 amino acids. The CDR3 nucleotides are TGCGCCAGCAGCCGAACAGGGTTTAGAGGCAATGAGCAGTTCTTC. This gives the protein CASSRTGFRGNEQFF.

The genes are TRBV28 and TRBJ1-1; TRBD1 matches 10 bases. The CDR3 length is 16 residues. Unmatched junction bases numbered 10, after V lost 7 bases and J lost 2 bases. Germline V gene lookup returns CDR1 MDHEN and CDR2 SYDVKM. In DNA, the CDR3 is TGTGCCAGCACCACCGGGGACAGGGGACTTAACACTGAAGCTTTCTTT. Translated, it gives CASTTGDRGLNTEAFF.

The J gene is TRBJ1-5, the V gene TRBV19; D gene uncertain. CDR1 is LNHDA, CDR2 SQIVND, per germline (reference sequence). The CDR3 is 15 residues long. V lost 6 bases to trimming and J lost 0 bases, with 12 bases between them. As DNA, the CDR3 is TGTGCCAGTAGAAAGGCAGAGTATAGCAATCAGCCCCAGCATTTT. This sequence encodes CASRKAEYSNQPQHF.

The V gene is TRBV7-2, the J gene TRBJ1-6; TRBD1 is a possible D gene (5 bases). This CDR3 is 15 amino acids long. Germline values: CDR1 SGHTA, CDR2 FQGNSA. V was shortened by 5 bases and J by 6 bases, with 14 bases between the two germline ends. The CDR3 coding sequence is TGTGCCAGCAGCCATGCCGGGACTGTTAATTCACCCCTCCACTTT. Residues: CASSHAGTVNSPLHF.

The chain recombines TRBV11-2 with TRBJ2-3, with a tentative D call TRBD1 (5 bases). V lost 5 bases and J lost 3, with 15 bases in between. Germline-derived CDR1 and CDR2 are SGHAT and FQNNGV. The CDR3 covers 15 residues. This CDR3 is CASSPSGSYTDTQYF. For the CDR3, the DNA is TGTGCCAGCAGCCCATCAGGGTCCTATACAGATACGCAGTATTTT.

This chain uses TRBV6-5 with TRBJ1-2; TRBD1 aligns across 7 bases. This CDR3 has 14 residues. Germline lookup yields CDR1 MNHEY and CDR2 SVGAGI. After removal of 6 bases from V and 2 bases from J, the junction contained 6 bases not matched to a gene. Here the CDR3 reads CASRGVRGNYGYTF. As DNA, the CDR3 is TGTGCCAGCAGGGGGGTCAGGGGGAACTATGGCTACACCTTC.

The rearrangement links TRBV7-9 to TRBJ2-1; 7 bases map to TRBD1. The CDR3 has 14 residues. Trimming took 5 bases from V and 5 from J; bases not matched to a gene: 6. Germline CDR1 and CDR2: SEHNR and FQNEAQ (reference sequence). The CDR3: CASSKPGQNNEQFF. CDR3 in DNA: TGTGCCAGCAGCAAACCGGGACAGAACAATGAGCAGTTCTTC.

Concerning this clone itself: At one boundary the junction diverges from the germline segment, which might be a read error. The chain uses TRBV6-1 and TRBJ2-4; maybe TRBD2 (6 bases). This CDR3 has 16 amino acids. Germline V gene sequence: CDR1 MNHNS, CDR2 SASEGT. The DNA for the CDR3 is TGTGCCAGCAGCGAAGGGATAGGAGGGGCCAAAAACATTCAGTACTTC. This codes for CASSEGIGGAKNIQYF.

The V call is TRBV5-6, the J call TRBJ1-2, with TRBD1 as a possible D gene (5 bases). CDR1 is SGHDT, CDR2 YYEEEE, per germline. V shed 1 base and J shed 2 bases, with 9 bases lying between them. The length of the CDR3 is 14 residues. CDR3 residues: CASSLPGSNYGYTF. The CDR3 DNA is TGTGCCAGCAGCTTGCCAGGGTCGAACTATGGCTACACCTTC.

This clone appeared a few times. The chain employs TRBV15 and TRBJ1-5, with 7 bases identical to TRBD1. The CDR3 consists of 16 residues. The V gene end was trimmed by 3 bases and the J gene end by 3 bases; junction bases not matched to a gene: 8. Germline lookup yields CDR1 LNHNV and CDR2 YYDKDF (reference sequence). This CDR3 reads CATSRDTGAYNQPQHF. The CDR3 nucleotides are TGTGCCACCAGCAGGGATACAGGGGCCTACAATCAGCCCCAGCATTTT.

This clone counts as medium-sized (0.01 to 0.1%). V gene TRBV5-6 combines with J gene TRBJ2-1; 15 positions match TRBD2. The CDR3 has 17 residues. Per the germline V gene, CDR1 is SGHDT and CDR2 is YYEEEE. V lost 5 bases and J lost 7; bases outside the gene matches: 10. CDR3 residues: CASRTSEGLAGGNEQFF. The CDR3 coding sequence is TGTGCCAGCAGGACTAGCGAAGGACTAGCGGGGGGGAATGAGCAGTTCTTC.

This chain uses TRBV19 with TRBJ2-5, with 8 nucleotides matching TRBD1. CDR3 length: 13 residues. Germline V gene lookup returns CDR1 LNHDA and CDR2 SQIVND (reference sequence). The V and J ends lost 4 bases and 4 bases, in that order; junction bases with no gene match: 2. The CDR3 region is CASSNTGGETQYF. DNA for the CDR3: TGTGCCAGTAGTAACACAGGGGGAGAGACCCAGTACTTC.

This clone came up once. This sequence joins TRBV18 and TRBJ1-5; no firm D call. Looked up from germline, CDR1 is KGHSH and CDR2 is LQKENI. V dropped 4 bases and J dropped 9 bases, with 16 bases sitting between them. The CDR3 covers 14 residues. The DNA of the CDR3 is TGTGCCAGCTCACGAACTCCGCTACCCGGGCCCCAGCATTTT. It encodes CASSRTPLPGPQHF.

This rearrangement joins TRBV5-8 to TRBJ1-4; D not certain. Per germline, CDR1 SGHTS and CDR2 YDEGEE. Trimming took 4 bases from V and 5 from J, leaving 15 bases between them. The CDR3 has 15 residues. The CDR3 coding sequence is TGTGCCAGCAGCCCCGGGAAGGGAGGGAATGAAAAACTGTTTTTT. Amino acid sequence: CASSPGKGGNEKLFF.

Here the CDR3 DNA reads TGCAGCGTTGAAGGGGGGGTACGGGAGACCCAGTACTTC. Encoded protein: CSVEGGVRETQYF. The chain combines TRBV29-1 with TRBJ2-5; TRBD2 is a possible D gene (6 bases). V lost 1 base and J 5 bases, leaving 11 bases between the germline ends. This CDR3 spans 13 amino acids. CDR1 and CDR2 (germline): SQVTM, ANQGSEA. The entire variable domain, with the rest obtained from reference TRBV29-1 and TRBJ2-5, is as follows: SAVISQKPSRDICQRGTSLTIQCQVDSQVTMMFWYRQQPGQSLTLIATANQGSEATYESGFVIDKFPISRPNLTFSTLTVSNMSPEDSSIYLCSVEGGVRETQYFGPGTRLLVL.

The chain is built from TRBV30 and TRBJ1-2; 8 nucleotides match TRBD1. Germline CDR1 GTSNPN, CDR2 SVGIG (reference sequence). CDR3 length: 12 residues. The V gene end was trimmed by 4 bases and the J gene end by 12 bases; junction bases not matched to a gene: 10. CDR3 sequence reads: CAWNWQGARDTF. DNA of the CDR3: TGTGCCTGGAATTGGCAGGGGGCGAGGGACACCTTC.

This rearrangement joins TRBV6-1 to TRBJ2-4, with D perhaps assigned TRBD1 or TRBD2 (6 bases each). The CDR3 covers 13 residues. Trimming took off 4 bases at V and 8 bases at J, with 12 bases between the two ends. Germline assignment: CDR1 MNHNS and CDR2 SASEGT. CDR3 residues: CASSVNREDIQYF. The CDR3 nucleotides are TGTGCCAGCAGTGTTAACAGGGAGGACATTCAGTACTTC.

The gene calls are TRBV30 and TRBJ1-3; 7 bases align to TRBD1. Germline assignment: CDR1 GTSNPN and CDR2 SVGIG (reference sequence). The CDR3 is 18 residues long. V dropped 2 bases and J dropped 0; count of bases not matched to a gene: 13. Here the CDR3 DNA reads TGTGCCTGGAGTCTCCTCGGGACAGTTGACCTCTCTGGAAACACCATATATTTT. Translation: CAWSLLGTVDLSGNTIYF. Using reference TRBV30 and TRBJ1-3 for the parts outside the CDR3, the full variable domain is SQTIHQWPATLVQPVGSPLSLECTVEGTSNPNLYWYRQAAGRGLQLLFYSVGIGQISSEVPQNLSASRPQDRQFILSSKKLLLSDSGFYLCAWSLLGTVDLSGNTIYFGEGSWLTVV.

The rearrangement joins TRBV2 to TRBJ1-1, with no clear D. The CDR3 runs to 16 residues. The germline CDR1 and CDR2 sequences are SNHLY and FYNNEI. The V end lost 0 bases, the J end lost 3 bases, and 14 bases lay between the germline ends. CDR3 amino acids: CASSEALPAGDTEAFF. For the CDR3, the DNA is TGTGCCAGCAGTGAAGCGCTTCCCGCCGGGGACACTGAAGCTTTCTTT. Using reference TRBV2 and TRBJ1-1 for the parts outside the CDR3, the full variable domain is EPEVTQTPSHQVTQMGQEVILRCVPISNHLYFYWYRQILGQKVEFLVSFYNNEISEKSEIFDDQFSVERPDGSNFTLKIRSTKLEDSAMYFCASSEALPAGDTEAFFGQGTRLTVV.

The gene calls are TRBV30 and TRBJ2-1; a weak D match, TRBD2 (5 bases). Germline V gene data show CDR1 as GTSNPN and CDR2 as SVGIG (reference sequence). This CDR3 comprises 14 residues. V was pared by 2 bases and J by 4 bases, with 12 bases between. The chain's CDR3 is CAWSRGLTYNEQFF. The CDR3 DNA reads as TGTGCCTGGAGTCGAGGGCTAACTTACAATGAGCAGTTCTTC.

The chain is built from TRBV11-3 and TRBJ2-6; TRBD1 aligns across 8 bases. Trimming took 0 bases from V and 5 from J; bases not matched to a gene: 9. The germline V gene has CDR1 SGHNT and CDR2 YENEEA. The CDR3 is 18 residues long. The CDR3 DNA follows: TGTGCCAGCAGCTTAGATAGTGGACAGGGAGTGAGGGCCAACGTCCTGACTTTC. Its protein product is CASSLDSGQGVRANVLTF.

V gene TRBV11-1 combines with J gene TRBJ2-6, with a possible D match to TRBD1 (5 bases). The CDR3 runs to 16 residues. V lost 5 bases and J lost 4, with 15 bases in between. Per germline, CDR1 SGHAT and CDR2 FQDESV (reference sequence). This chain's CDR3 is CASSPRQQAGANVLTF. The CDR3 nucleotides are TGTGCCAGCAGCCCGCGCCAACAGGCAGGGGCCAACGTCCTGACTTTC.

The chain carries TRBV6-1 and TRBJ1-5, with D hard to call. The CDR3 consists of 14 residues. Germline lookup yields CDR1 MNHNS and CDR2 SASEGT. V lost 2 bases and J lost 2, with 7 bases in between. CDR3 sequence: CASSEWMGNQPQHF. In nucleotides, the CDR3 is TGTGCCAGCAGTGAATGGATGGGCAATCAGCCCCAGCATTTT.